The 32 T cell receptor beta chains given below trace back to one sample, sequenced in a study of blood T cell repertoires in COVID-19. Sequencing used immunoSEQ multiplex PCR; TCRdb keeps in-frame clones, though not all of them. The sample yields more than 150,000 clones, about 80% seen once. Specimen: peripheral blood. These receptors originate from a woman in her 70s with acute or convalescent COVID-19.

The chain recombines TRBV3-1 (or the pseudogene TRBV3-2) with TRBJ2-6; D not resolved. This CDR3 has 14 residues. V was shortened by 4 bases and J by 1 base, with 5 bases between the two germline ends. CDR1 and CDR2 (germline): LGHDT, YNNKEL (reference sequence). The CDR3 DNA reads TGTGCCAGCAGCCGGGCATCTGGGGCCAACGTCCTGACTTTC. Protein sequence: CASSRASGANVLTF.

The chain links TRBV6-6 to TRBJ1-2; TRBD1 matches 9 bases. V dropped 6 bases and J dropped 6; count of bases not matched to a gene: 14. This CDR3 contains 16 residues. The germline gives CDR1 MNHNY, CDR2 SVGAGI (reference sequence). The CDR3 sequence is CASRRRGQGSLDGYTF. CDR3 DNA sequence: TGTGCCAGCAGGCGAAGGGGACAGGGATCCCTTGATGGCTACACCTTC.

The chain employs TRBV5-1 and TRBJ2-1, with 8 bases that match TRBD1. The CDR3 length is 14 residues. Germline V gene data show CDR1 as SGHRS and CDR2 as YFSETQ. V lost 8 bases to trimming and J lost 6 bases; unmatched junction nucleotides: 10. CDR3 in amino acids: CARKDRVSGNEQFF. The DNA of the CDR3 is TGCGCCAGAAAGGACAGGGTGTCAGGCAATGAGCAGTTCTTC.

In this sample, this clone turned up once. The chain uses TRBV7-2 and TRBJ2-7; 7 nucleotides match TRBD2. Per the germline V gene, CDR1 is SGHTA and CDR2 is FQGNSA. The CDR3 totals 14 residues. Trimming took 1 base from V and 3 from J; bases not matched to a gene: 3. The CDR3 DNA follows: TGTGCCAGCAGCTTAGATCGCGGGAGCTACGAGCAGTACTTC. This gives the protein CASSLDRGSYEQYF.

The rearrangement links TRBV6-5 to TRBJ1-2; 8 bases align to TRBD1. The CDR3 is 14 amino acids. V lost 4 bases to trimming and J lost 4 bases; unmatched junction nucleotides: 5. Per germline, CDR1 MNHEY and CDR2 SVGAGI. The CDR3 sequence: CASSFQTGGYGYTF. In DNA, the CDR3 is TGTGCCAGCAGTTTCCAAACAGGGGGCTATGGCTACACCTTC.

This chain joins TRBV3-1 (or the pseudogene TRBV3-2) and TRBJ2-5; 11 nucleotides line up with TRBD2. Trimming took 4 bases from V and 5 from J; bases not matched to a gene: 6. The CDR3 spans 15 residues. The germline V gene encodes CDR1 LGHDT and CDR2 YNNKEL (reference sequence). The CDR3 protein is CASSPFTSGSETQYF. CDR3 in DNA: TGTGCCAGCAGCCCCTTCACTAGCGGGAGTGAGACCCAGTACTTC.

The CDR3 region has the DNA TGTGCCAGCAGCTTACCGAGCGGGAGAGGACACAATGAGCAGTTCTTC. This sequence encodes CASSLPSGRGHNEQFF. The chain links TRBV11-2 to TRBJ2-1, with 8 nucleotides matching TRBD2. The CDR3 contains 16 residues. The V gene's germline CDR1 is SGHAT and CDR2 FQNNGV. The V segment lost 2 bases and the J segment 5 bases; nucleotides outside the gene matches: 8.

V and J are TRBV5-1 and TRBJ1-6; weak D call: TRBD1 (5 bases). V lost 4 bases, J lost 2 bases, and 13 bases lay in between. Germline V lookup: CDR1 SGHRS, CDR2 YFSETQ. The CDR3 extends over 16 amino acids. CDR3 bases: TGCGCCAGCAGCCCTGGCGGAGGGGCCTATAATTCACCCCTCCACTTT. It yields the protein CASSPGGGAYNSPLHF.

The rearrangement links TRBV28 to TRBJ1-3, with D possibly being TRBD1 (5 bases). V dropped 2 bases and J dropped 0 bases, with 11 bases sitting between them. The length of the CDR3 is 16 residues. The germline V gene has CDR1 MDHEN and CDR2 SYDVKM. CDR3 coding DNA: TGTGCCAGCAGTTTAGGGGCTTACAGCTCTGGAAACACCATATATTTT. This encodes CASSLGAYSSGNTIYF.

V usage is TRBV6-5 and J usage is TRBJ2-4, with D unclear. Germline-derived CDR1 and CDR2 are MNHEY and SVGAGI. This CDR3 is built from 15 residues. V dropped 4 bases and J dropped 3 bases, with 13 bases sitting between them. CDR3 in DNA: TGTGCCAGCAGTTTACCCGGAGATCTCAAAAACATTCAGTACTTC. Translated: CASSLPGDLKNIQYF.

The V gene is TRBV30, the J gene TRBJ2-1, with D tentatively TRBD2 (5 bases). With 0 bases removed from V and 12 bases from J, the gap between germline ends came to 15 bases. The germline CDR1 and CDR2 sequences are GTSNPN and SVGIG (reference sequence). The CDR3 is 13 residues long. CDR3 sequence: CAWSVRDYTVQFF. In nucleotides, the CDR3 is TGTGCCTGGAGTGTTCGTGACTATACAGTGCAGTTCTTC.

The chain links TRBV3-1 (or the pseudogene TRBV3-2) to TRBJ2-1; 10 nucleotides agree with TRBD1. CDR1 is LGHDT, CDR2 YNNKEL, per germline (reference sequence). The CDR3 length is 16 residues. V shed 3 bases and J 5 bases; nucleotides not matched to a gene: 7. CDR3 DNA sequence: TGTGCCAGCAGCCAGCCCTTGGGGACAGGGGACAATGAGCAGTTCTTC. This translates into CASSQPLGTGDNEQFF.

V gene TRBV9 combines with J gene TRBJ1-4; D gene unclear. This CDR3 has 15 amino acids. With 4 bases removed from V and 0 bases from J, the gap between germline ends came to 10 bases. Germline V lookup: CDR1 SGDLS, CDR2 YYNGEE. CDR3 in amino acids: CASSLRSATNEKLFF. DNA of the CDR3: TGTGCCAGCAGCTTGCGATCTGCAACTAATGAAAAACTGTTTTTT.

The CDR3 here is CASSQGWVQGRETQYF. The DNA for the CDR3 is TGTGCCAGCAGCCAAGGTTGGGTACAGGGCCGAGAGACCCAGTACTTC. J is TRBJ2-5 and V is TRBV3-1 (or the pseudogene TRBV3-2); possible D gene TRBD1, 6 bases. Trimming took off 1 base at V and 4 bases at J, with 16 bases between the two ends. CDR1 and CDR2 (germline): LGHDT, YNNKEL (reference sequence). This CDR3 spans 16 amino acids.

This chain joins TRBV6-5 and TRBJ2-2; no reliable D call. The V gene lost 7 bases and the J gene lost 3 bases, with 12 bases spanning the gap. The germline V gene has CDR1 MNHEY and CDR2 SVGAGI. The CDR3 has 14 amino acids. CDR3 sequence: CASIAAYHTGELFF. In DNA, the CDR3 is TGTGCCAGCATAGCAGCGTATCACACCGGGGAGCTGTTTTTT.

This clone was detected only a few times. The genes are TRBV5-1 and TRBJ2-2; tentatively, D is TRBD1 (5 bases). CDR1 is SGHRS, CDR2 YFSETQ, per germline. V lost 2 bases to trimming and J lost 5 bases, with 13 bases between them. CDR3 length: 15 amino acids. CDR3 residues: CASSFTAGQTGELFF. The CDR3, as DNA: TGCGCCAGCAGCTTCACGGCAGGGCAGACCGGGGAGCTGTTTTTT.

The chain employs TRBV21-1 and TRBJ1-5. TRBV21-1 is a documented pseudogene. The CDR3 extends over 16 amino acids. CDR3: CASRKAGGDGNQPQHF. CDR3 DNA: TGTGCCAGCAGAAAAGCGGGAGGGGACGGCAATCAGCCCCAGCATTTT.

This chain joins TRBV19 and TRBJ2-3, with 9 bases fitting TRBD2. Germline V gene sequence: CDR1 LNHDA, CDR2 SQIVND (reference sequence). Trimming removed 1 base from V and 2 bases from J; junction bases left unmatched: 4. The CDR3 is 16 amino acids. The CDR3 reads CASSIVPSGNTDTQYF. CDR3 nucleotides: TGTGCCAGTAGTATAGTCCCTAGCGGGAACACAGATACGCAGTATTTT.

The V and J genes are TRBV15 and TRBJ2-1; 8 nucleotides match TRBD2. The CDR3 runs to 19 residues. Germline CDR1 is LNHNV and CDR2 is YYDKDF (reference sequence). Unmatched junction bases numbered 13, after V lost 3 bases and J lost 0 bases. Here the CDR3 reads CATSRGMAGGASSYNEQFF. CDR3 nucleotides: TGTGCCACCAGCAGGGGGATGGCGGGAGGTGCTAGCTCCTACAATGAGCAGTTCTTC.

V gene TRBV4-1 combines with J gene TRBJ1-4; D unclear. The CDR3 runs 14 residues. CDR1 is MGHRA and CDR2 is YSYEKL in the germline V gene. Trimming took off 0 bases at V and 6 bases at J, with 8 bases between the two ends. In nucleotides, the CDR3 is TGCGCCAGCAGCCAAGACAGTCTGGATGAAAAACTGTTTTTT. It codes for CASSQDSLDEKLFF.

The CDR3 here is CASRTGGTTNEKLFF. The CDR3 DNA sequence: TGTGCCAGCAGGACAGGGGGTACCACTAATGAAAAACTGTTTTTT. The rearrangement links TRBV2 to TRBJ1-4; 9 bases line up with TRBD1. V shed 6 bases, J shed 2 bases, and the junction held 4 bases outside the gene matches. The CDR3 spans 15 residues. Germline values: CDR1 SNHLY, CDR2 FYNNEI.

CDR3 residues: CASSPRTGAWYGYTF. CDR3 DNA sequence: TGTGCCAGTAGTCCCCGGACAGGGGCCTGGTATGGCTACACCTTC. This chain connects TRBV19 to TRBJ1-2, with TRBD1 identical over 9 bases. The CDR3 totals 15 residues. Germline CDR1 reads LNHDA; CDR2 reads SQIVND (reference sequence). The J segment lost 5 bases and the V segment lost 5 bases, leaving 9 bases of the junction unmatched. The variable domain in full, completed from reference TRBV19 and TRBJ1-2, reads DGGITQSPKYLFRKEGQNVTLSCEQNLNHDAMYWYRQDPGQGLRLIYYSQIVNDFQKGDIAEGYSVSREKKESFPLTVTSAQKNPTAFYLCASSPRTGAWYGYTFGSGTRLTVV.

V is TRBV5-6 and J is TRBJ1-4; TRBD1 is a possible D gene (5 bases). CDR1 is SGHDT, CDR2 YYEEEE, per germline. The germline V and J ends were trimmed by 5 bases and 7 bases, with 15 bases remaining between them. CDR3 length: 14 residues. The CDR3 DNA reads TGTGCCAGCAGGTCTAAGGGGCAAGGTGAAAAACTGTTTTTT. It is translated as CASRSKGQGEKLFF.

This chain uses TRBV19 with TRBJ2-1, with D perhaps matching TRBD1 (5 bases). The CDR3 is made up of 18 amino acids. Deletions cut 4 bases from V and 3 bases from J, with 22 bases between. CDR1 LNHDA and CDR2 SQIVND come from the germline V gene (reference sequence). DNA of the CDR3: TGTGCCAGTAGTACCACCCTGGGGCGTTTAAAAGGCTACAATGAGCAGTTCTTC. Amino acids: CASSTTLGRLKGYNEQFF.

In this sample, this clone turned up a few times. V usage is TRBV27 and J usage is TRBJ1-1; TRBD1 is a possible D gene (5 bases). The CDR3 totals 14 residues. Trimming took 7 bases from V and 2 from J, leaving 14 bases between them. Per the germline V gene, CDR1 is MNHEY and CDR2 is SMNVEV (reference sequence). The CDR3 sequence is CASTSTESNTEAFF. The CDR3 nucleotides read TGTGCCAGCACCTCGACAGAGAGCAACACTGAAGCTTTCTTT.

The chain has TRBV18 and TRBJ1-6; D gene unclear. V was clipped by 3 bases and J by 6 bases, with 12 bases between them. Looked up from germline, CDR1 is KGHSH and CDR2 is LQKENI. This CDR3 is built from 15 residues. Here the CDR3 reads CASSPSRAFNSPLHF. The CDR3 DNA is TGTGCCAGCTCACCCTCGAGGGCCTTTAATTCACCCCTCCACTTT.

The genes are TRBV5-1 and TRBJ1-2; 9 nucleotides agree with TRBD1. Germline CDR1 SGHRS, CDR2 YFSETQ. The CDR3 is made up of 15 amino acids. J was trimmed by 7 bases and V by 3 bases; bases with no gene match: 10. The CDR3 DNA is TGCGCCAGCAGCTCAGCCGGGACAGGGTTGGTTGGCTACACCTTC. Translating gives CASSSAGTGLVGYTF. Full variable domain (outside the CDR3, taken from reference TRBV5-1 and TRBJ1-2): KAGVTQTPRYLIKTRGQQVTLSCSPISGHRSVSWYQQTPGQGLQFLFEYFSETQRNKGNFPGRFSGRQFSNSRSEMNVSTLELGDSALYLCASSSAGTGLVGYTFGSGTRLTVV.

The chain combines TRBV5-1 with TRBJ2-5, with TRBD1 as a possible D gene (6 bases). Germline lookup yields CDR1 SGHRS and CDR2 YFSETQ. The germline V and J ends were trimmed by 5 bases and 0 bases, with 11 bases remaining between them. The CDR3 has 14 residues. This chain's CDR3 is CASRSTGNQETQYF. As DNA, the CDR3 is TGCGCCAGCAGAAGTACAGGGAACCAAGAGACCCAGTACTTC.

The CDR3 bases are TGCGCCAGCAGCTTGAGTAGCGGATTCTACGAGCAGTACTTC. Protein sequence: CASSLSSGFYEQYF. The chain employs TRBV5-1 and TRBJ2-7, with a possible D match to TRBD2 (6 bases). This CDR3 contains 14 residues. V was clipped by 1 base and J by 3 bases, with 11 bases between them. Germline CDR1 reads SGHRS; CDR2 reads YFSETQ.

The chain couples TRBV7-2 to TRBJ1-6; D is unresolved. Germline CDR1 SGHTA, CDR2 FQGNSA. CDR3 size: 14 residues. The germline V and J ends were trimmed by 2 bases and 8 bases, with 10 bases remaining between them. The CDR3 region has the DNA TGTGCCAGCAGCTTACTCCCCGAGGATTCACCCCTCCACTTT. This gives the protein CASSLLPEDSPLHF.

This rearrangement joins TRBV7-9 to TRBJ2-5; 7 bases agree with TRBD2. V was clipped by 3 bases and J by 4 bases; unmatched bases: 14. The CDR3 length is 17 residues. CDR1 is SEHNR and CDR2 is FQNEAQ in the germline V gene (reference sequence). CDR3 region: CASSLLRLLGRGETQYF. CDR3 coding DNA: TGTGCCAGCAGCTTGCTTCGGTTGTTGGGGAGGGGAGAGACCCAGTACTTC. Drawing the rest from reference TRBV7-9 and TRBJ2-5, the complete variable domain is DTGVSQNPRHKITKRGQNVTFRCDPISEHNRLYWYRQTLGQGPEFLTYFQNEAQLEKSRLLSDRFSAERPKGSFSTLEIQRTEQGDSAMYLCASSLLRLLGRGETQYFGPGTRLLVL.

This clone was counted once. The V gene is TRBV28, the J gene TRBJ1-3, with D possibly being TRBD1 (6 bases). Germline V CDR1 and CDR2: MDHEN, SYDVKM. There are 14 residues in the CDR3. Trimming cost V 6 bases and J 3 bases, with 12 bases left between them. This CDR3 reads CASRSTGIGNTIYF. The DNA for the CDR3 is TGTGCCAGCAGGTCTACAGGGATTGGAAACACCATATATTTT.